The next 20 T cell receptor beta chains were all read from a single sample in a study of T cells in Graves' hyperthyroidism and ophthalmopathy. TCR beta CDR3 regions were amplified from RNA. Carried out on the TCR CDR3, a first-round RT-PCR used the HTBI primer set. TCRdb ran MiXCR on the multiplex PCR reads and lists one entry per CDR3 protein. The table shows 490,000 or so distinct CDR3 sequences, with under 25% occurring only once. Sequencing used blood. All receptors derive from a woman between 70 and 85 years old with Graves' ophthalmopathy.

The sample holds a few counts of this clonotype. The chain links TRBV3-2 to TRBJ2-1; the D call in the table, TRBD2, was not verified against the DNA. TRBV3-2 is listed as a pseudogene. The CDR3 totals 19 residues. This CDR3 reads CASSQDLKATSGSTDEQFF. CDR3 bases: TGTGCCAGCAGCCAAGACCTGAAAGCGACTAGCGGGAGTACAGATGAGCAGTTCTTC.

This chain connects TRBV19 to TRBJ1-1, with a weak D call TRBD1 (5 bases). The CDR3 is 13 amino acids. V was trimmed by 5 bases and J by 5 bases, leaving 12 bases between them. CDR1 is LNHDA and CDR2 is SQIVND in the germline V gene (reference sequence). CDR3 bases: TGTGCCAGTAGTGTATGGGGGGATACTGAAGCTTTCTTT. Its translation is CASSVWGDTEAFF.

This clonotype was recorded once. The V gene is TRBV14, the J gene TRBJ1-1; D ambiguous. Trimming took off 6 bases at V and 4 bases at J, with 15 bases between the two ends. The CDR3 has 14 amino acids. Germline CDR1 SGHDN, CDR2 FVKESK. The CDR3 region is CASSSVLTGTEAFF. The CDR3 nucleotides are TGTGCCAGCAGTTCTGTCCTAACCGGCACTGAAGCTTTCTTT.

This clonotype was observed many times. The rearrangement joins TRBV5-1 to TRBJ2-5; D remains ambiguous. Trimming stripped 2 bases from V and 4 bases from J, with 3 bases between. Germline V gene data show CDR1 as SGHRS and CDR2 as YFSETQ. CDR3 length: 11 amino acids. The CDR3 sequence is CASSFAETQYF. The CDR3 DNA reads TGCGCCAGCAGCTTCGCAGAGACCCAGTACTTC.

The V gene is TRBV3-1, the J gene TRBJ1-6; D not certain. The CDR3 is 18 amino acids. Between the trimmed V and J ends, which lost 1 base and 7 bases, there was a span of 20 bases. CDR1 and CDR2 from the germline V gene are LGHDT and YNNKEL (reference sequence). CDR3 DNA sequence: TGTGCCAGCAGCCAAGTACCGATCCGTCAACGTGGGAATTCACCCCTCCACTTT. Residues: CASSQVPIRQRGNSPLHF.

This clonotype was seen at least ten times. The chain combines TRBV12-3 or TRBV12-4 with TRBJ1-2; tentatively, D is TRBD1 (6 bases). CDR3 size: 14 residues. V shed 8 bases and J shed 1 base, with 14 bases lying between them. The CDR3 DNA sequence: TGTGCCAGCGGGGGGGGCAGGAATAACTATGGCTACACCTTC. This sequence encodes CASGGGRNNYGYTF.

This chain joins TRBV19 and TRBJ2-3; D perhaps matches TRBD2 (5 bases). The V gene lost 7 bases and the J gene lost 2 bases, with 10 bases spanning the gap. The CDR3 runs to 13 residues. Germline loops: CDR1 LNHDA, CDR2 SQIVND (reference sequence). The chain's CDR3 is CASIARNTDTQYF. The CDR3 nucleotides are TGTGCCAGTATAGCGCGAAACACAGATACGCAGTATTTT.

In this sample, this clonotype turned up a few times. V usage is TRBV7-3 and J usage is TRBJ2-6; D is perhaps TRBD2 (5 bases). CDR3 length equals 14 residues. Trimming removed 9 bases from V and 4 bases from J, with 13 bases in between. Per germline, CDR1 SGHTA and CDR2 FQGTGA. The CDR3 protein is CASTAGTGANVLTF. CDR3 DNA: TGTGCCAGTACGGCGGGCACCGGGGCCAACGTCCTGACTTTC.

This chain links TRBV18 with TRBJ1-2, with D uncertain. The CDR3 totals 12 residues. V was trimmed by 5 bases and J by 5 bases, leaving 9 bases between them. Per the germline V gene, CDR1 is KGHSH and CDR2 is LQKENI. The CDR3 spells CASSTVKYGYTF. The CDR3 DNA reads as TGTGCCAGCTCAACGGTCAAGTATGGCTACACCTTC. Combining the CDR3 with reference TRBV18 and TRBJ1-2 gives the whole variable domain NAGVMQNPRHLVRRRGQEARLRCSPMKGHSHVYWYRQLPEEGLKFMVYLQKENIIDESGMPKERFSAEFPKEGPSILRIQQVVRGDSAAYFCASSTVKYGYTFGSGTRLTVV.

The CDR3 is CASSLASGSRYEQYF. The CDR3 nucleotides are TGCGCCAGCAGCTTGGCTAGCGGGTCACGCTACGAGCAGTACTTC. The V and J genes are TRBV5-1 and TRBJ2-7; 8 nucleotides align to TRBD2. The CDR3 has 15 amino acids. The germline V gene has CDR1 SGHRS and CDR2 YFSETQ. The trim removed 0 bases at V and 3 bases at J, leaving 5 bases unmatched.

The rearrangement uses TRBV5-8 and TRBJ2-3; 9 positions match TRBD1. J gave up 0 bases and V 2 bases, and 13 bases lay outside the gene matches. The germline CDR1 and CDR2 sequences are SGHTS and YDEGEE. The CDR3 sequence is 19 residues long. CDR3 protein: CASSFGAGRTGVSTDTQYF. DNA for the CDR3: TGTGCCAGCAGCTTCGGCGCGGGGCGGACAGGGGTGAGCACAGATACGCAGTATTTT.

This clonotype was counted at least ten times. The CDR3 DNA follows: TGTGCCAGCAGGAGGGGGTACACTGAAGCTTTCTTT. Translation gives CASRRGYTEAFF. The chain employs TRBV6-1 and TRBJ1-1; a weak D match, TRBD1 (6 bases). V was clipped by 6 bases and J by 3 bases, with 8 bases between them. Germline V CDR1 and CDR2: MNHNS, SASEGT. The CDR3 sequence is 12 residues long.

This clonotype was observed a few times. The chain links TRBV2 to TRBJ1-5, with 10 bases lining up with TRBD1. The CDR3 spans 13 residues. V shed 11 bases, J shed 11 bases, and the junction held 12 bases outside the gene matches. Looked up from germline, CDR1 is SNHLY and CDR2 is FYNNEI. This CDR3 is CASKGTGEMAQHF. Here the CDR3 DNA reads TGTGCCTCCAAAGGGACAGGGGAGATGGCCCAGCATTTT.

The rearrangement joins TRBV7-9 to TRBJ1-5; possibly TRBD1 for D (5 bases). Germline CDR1 SEHNR, CDR2 FQNEAQ (reference sequence). The CDR3 extends over 14 amino acids. Trimming removed 3 bases from V and 3 bases from J, with 9 bases in between. In DNA, the CDR3 is TGTGCCAGCAGCTTCGGGACTTTCAATCAGCCCCAGCATTTT. Its translation is CASSFGTFNQPQHF.

The chain combines TRBV19 with TRBJ2-1, with a weak D call TRBD2 (5 bases). Germline V gene lookup returns CDR1 LNHDA and CDR2 SQIVND (reference sequence). V was pared by 4 bases and J by 7 bases, with 14 bases between. The CDR3 has 14 amino acids. CDR3 residues: CASSSPGGKNEQFF. The CDR3 DNA reads TGTGCCAGTAGTAGCCCCGGAGGAAAAAATGAGCAGTTCTTC.

The rearrangement joins TRBV10-3 to TRBJ1-1; D remains unclear. The CDR3 is 14 residues long. Germline CDR1 is ENHRY and CDR2 is SYGVKD. V lost 4 bases, J lost 2 bases, and 11 bases lay in between. The CDR3 region is CAISGISGNTEAFF. The CDR3 DNA is TGTGCCATCAGTGGGATCTCAGGTAACACTGAAGCTTTCTTT.

This clonotype was observed a handful of times. This sequence joins TRBV20-1 and TRBJ2-1; D is possibly TRBD2 (5 bases). The CDR3 sequence is 15 residues long. V dropped 2 bases and J dropped 5 bases, with 16 bases sitting between them. Looked up from germline, CDR1 is DFQATT and CDR2 is SNEGSKA (reference sequence). The CDR3 protein is CSARKAGLPHNEQFF. The CDR3 nucleotides read TGCAGTGCTAGAAAGGCGGGCCTACCCCACAATGAGCAGTTCTTC.

This chain uses TRBV6-2 or TRBV6-3 with TRBJ2-3, with 7 nucleotides matching TRBD2. The germline V gene encodes CDR1 MNHEY and CDR2 SVGEGT. The CDR3 is 13 residues long. V dropped 10 bases and J dropped 3; count of bases not matched to a gene: 7. This CDR3 is CATSSGDTDTQYF. The CDR3 region has the DNA TGTGCCACCTCTAGCGGAGATACAGATACGCAGTATTTT.

This chain connects TRBV7-9 to TRBJ2-4, with 9 bases fitting TRBD2. The J segment lost 8 bases and the V segment lost 5 bases, leaving 10 bases of the junction unmatched. The CDR3 loop spans 15 amino acids. Germline assignment: CDR1 SEHNR and CDR2 FQNEAQ (reference sequence). The CDR3 sequence: CASSPQGLAADIQYF. Written as DNA, the CDR3 is TGTGCCAGCAGCCCACAGGGACTAGCTGCGGACATTCAGTACTTC.

This clonotype was seen a handful of times. V usage is TRBV7-2 and J usage is TRBJ2-2; 10 nucleotides agree with TRBD2. The length of the CDR3 is 16 residues. With 6 bases clipped from V and 5 bases from J, the junction kept 9 bases outside the gene matches. The germline CDR1 and CDR2 sequences are SGHTA and FQGNSA. DNA for the CDR3: TGTGCCAGCAGTCCGGCTAGCGGGAGTATTACCGGGGAGCTGTTTTTT. It codes for CASSPASGSITGELFF.